These 15 T cell receptor beta chains share one sample of origin, sequenced in a study of PD-1 blockade in classical Hodgkin lymphoma. The repertoire was sequenced with immunoSEQ multiplex PCR; TCRdb's copy has only in-frame clones and lacks some. The repertoire holds nearly 20,000 clones, approximately 80% seen once, with 40% in the top ten. Specified time point: cycle 4 day 1 (C4D1), after six to seven weeks of nivolumab. With no exception, relapse followed autologous stem cell transplantation in all patients, and brentuximab vedotin exposure varied. The specimen was peripheral blood mononuclear cells (PBMCs), collected before the fourth cycle of nivolumab. Every receptor here comes from a human donor with classical Hodgkin lymphoma.

This clone occurred a few times. The chain employs TRBV11-3 and TRBJ1-2; unclear D gene. There are 12 residues in the CDR3. The germline V gene encodes CDR1 SGHNT and CDR2 YENEEA. V was pared by 1 base and J by 4 bases, with 4 bases between. The CDR3 DNA is TGTGCCAGCAGCTTAGGGAGCTATGGCTACACCTTC. Encoded protein: CASSLGSYGYTF.

The V and J genes are TRBV4-1 and TRBJ1-4; D is undetermined. This CDR3 comprises 16 residues. The germline V gene encodes CDR1 MGHRA and CDR2 YSYEKL. Deletions cut 4 bases from V and 0 bases from J, with 12 bases between. CDR3 DNA: TGCGCCAGCAGCCTAGACCCTTTTGCAACTAATGAAAAACTGTTTTTT. Amino acids: CASSLDPFATNEKLFF.

This sequence joins TRBV7-9 and TRBJ2-5; 7 positions agree with TRBD1. The CDR3 runs 15 residues. V lost 0 bases and J lost 5; bases outside the gene matches: 6. CDR1 SEHNR and CDR2 FQNEAQ come from the germline V gene (reference sequence). CDR3 nucleotide sequence: TGTGCCAGCAGCTTAGCGCAAGGGGGCAGGGAGACCCAGTACTTC. It specifies CASSLAQGGRETQYF.

The gene calls are TRBV7-9 and TRBJ1-4; D remains unclear. CDR3 length: 13 amino acids. Germline assignment: CDR1 SEHNR and CDR2 FQNEAQ (reference sequence). V was shortened by 1 base and J by 12 bases, with 12 bases between the two germline ends. The CDR3 spells CASSLVAQQELFF. The CDR3 DNA follows: TGTGCCAGCAGCTTAGTCGCGCAGCAGGAACTGTTTTTT.

The genes are TRBV9 and TRBJ2-6, with 7 positions matching TRBD1. V dropped 3 bases and J dropped 0; count of bases not matched to a gene: 3. This CDR3 comprises 16 residues. From germline, CDR1 is SGDLS and CDR2 YYNGEE. CDR3 coding DNA: TGTGCCAGCAGCGGGGACAGCTTCTCTGGGGCCAACGTCCTGACTTTC. This codes for CASSGDSFSGANVLTF.

The chain uses TRBV10-3 and TRBJ2-3; 7 positions match TRBD1. V gave up 9 bases and J gave up 8 bases; unmatched junction bases: 11. Germline values: CDR1 ENHRY, CDR2 SYGVKD. The CDR3 runs to 13 residues. CDR3 residues: CAITLDREGTQYF. Here the CDR3 DNA reads TGTGCCATTACCTTAGACAGGGAAGGTACGCAGTATTTT.

The rearrangement joins TRBV19 to TRBJ1-5; D is unresolved. This CDR3 spans 14 amino acids. The V end was cut by 3 bases, the J end by 3 bases, with 9 bases between. CDR1 is LNHDA, CDR2 SQIVND, per germline (reference sequence). The CDR3 spells CASSISRTNQPQHF. The CDR3 coding sequence is TGTGCCAGTAGTATCAGCAGGACCAATCAGCCCCAGCATTTT.

Regarding this clone: The identical CDR3 is also encoded by other nucleotide sequences in the sample. This sequence joins TRBV7-8 and TRBJ1-1; possibly TRBD1 for D (5 bases). Per the germline V gene, CDR1 is SGHVS and CDR2 is FQNEAQ. The CDR3 extends over 15 amino acids. The germline V and J ends were trimmed by 5 bases and 4 bases, with 17 bases remaining between them. Written as DNA, the CDR3 is TGTGCCAGCAGCCCAGGGAGTGGGTCTGGCACTGAAGCTTTCTTT. Protein sequence: CASSPGSGSGTEAFF.

A few counts support this clone. This chain connects TRBV6-5 to TRBJ1-1; D is undetermined. The CDR3 spans 12 residues. CDR1 is MNHEY, CDR2 SVGAGI, per germline. The germline V and J ends were trimmed by 8 bases and 3 bases, with 10 bases remaining between them. As DNA, the CDR3 is TGTGCCAGCGGACGACGGTACACTGAAGCTTTCTTT. It is translated as CASGRRYTEAFF.

This clone was detected only once. The chain has TRBV30 and TRBJ1-5; 9 bases are shared with TRBD1. The CDR3 length is 14 residues. In germline, CDR1 is GTSNPN, CDR2 SVGIG (reference sequence). V was clipped by 3 bases and J by 7 bases; unmatched bases: 7. Here the CDR3 DNA reads TGTGCCTGGAGCGGGGGACAGGGAGGGCAGCCCCAGCATTTT. Translation: CAWSGGQGGQPQHF.

The V and J genes are TRBV19 and TRBJ2-7; D possibly corresponds to TRBD2 (6 bases). From germline, CDR1 is LNHDA and CDR2 SQIVND (reference sequence). Trimming stripped 7 bases from V and 3 bases from J, with 16 bases between. The CDR3 has 14 residues. The CDR3 loop is CASTAGLTFYEQYF. CDR3 nucleotide sequence: TGTGCCAGTACCGCGGGACTGACGTTCTACGAGCAGTACTTC.

This clone ranks as large (0.1 to 1%). The chain recombines TRBV9 with TRBJ1-5; the match to TRBD1 covers 7 bases. From germline, CDR1 is SGDLS and CDR2 YYNGEE. The CDR3 spans 15 residues. V lost 0 bases and J lost 3; bases outside the gene matches: 3. In DNA form, the CDR3 reads TGTGCCAGCAGCGTAGGGGACAGCTACAATCAGCCCCAGCATTTT. Translation: CASSVGDSYNQPQHF.

This rearrangement joins TRBV9 to TRBJ1-2, with D tentatively TRBD1 (5 bases). This CDR3 is built from 13 residues. Germline V gene lookup returns CDR1 SGDLS and CDR2 YYNGEE. Trimming stripped 3 bases from V and 4 bases from J, with 10 bases between. CDR3 bases: TGTGCCAGCAGCGGGTATGGGGCCTATGGCTACACCTTC. Encoded protein: CASSGYGAYGYTF.

The chain combines TRBV7-9 with TRBJ2-5, with TRBD1 matching over 8 bases. The germline V gene has CDR1 SEHNR and CDR2 FQNEAQ (reference sequence). With 1 base clipped from V and 5 bases from J, the junction kept 3 bases outside the gene matches. The CDR3 is 14 amino acids. CDR3: CASSLGSGGETQYF. The CDR3 DNA reads TGTGCCAGCAGCTTAGGGTCAGGGGGCGAGACCCAGTACTTC.

This clone rates as medium-sized (0.01 to 0.1%). This sample includes further DNA sequences coding for the same CDR3. This chain joins TRBV19 and TRBJ1-1; D unresolved. This CDR3 spans 13 amino acids. V lost 2 bases, J lost 1 base, and 5 bases lay in between. Germline V lookup: CDR1 LNHDA, CDR2 SQIVND (reference sequence). The CDR3 DNA follows: TGTGCCAGTAGTATATCAGGGAACACTGAAGCTTTCTTT. This encodes CASSISGNTEAFF.